This is a list of T cell receptor beta chains from one sample in a study of cytomegalovirus exposure and HLA in healthy donors. Sequencing used immunoSEQ multiplex PCR; TCRdb keeps in-frame clones, though not all of them. The data show roughly 200,000 clones, 9.5% seen once. Sequencing input: PBMCs. The source is a woman aged 25 to 39 in good health and CMV-seropositive. The CDR3 runs from the conserved cysteine through the conserved F or W. D genes are given only for firm matches. The listing skips clone size in some rows; elsewhere it reads once, few, many or a size class.

j_call clone_size d_call v_call cdr3_nt cdr3_aa
TRBJ2-7 . . TRBV5-4 TGTGCCAGCAGCTTGAGAGGTACGGGGGAGCAGTACTTC CASSLRGTGEQYF
TRBJ1-2 few TRBD1 TRBV6-5 TGTGCCAGCAGACCGACAGGGGCCGTCTATGGCTACACCTTC CASRPTGAVYGYTF
TRBJ2-7 . . TRBV11-3 TGTGCCAGCAGCCCTCGAAAGAGAACCTACGAGCAGTACTTC CASSPRKRTYEQYF
TRBJ1-1 few TRBD1 TRBV4-2 TGTGCCAGCAGCCAAGGCAGGGGGTCTATGACTTTCTTT CASSQGRGSMTFF
TRBJ1-1 few . TRBV6-1 TGTGCCAGCAGTGAAGTCTCTTGGGAGACCACTGAAGCTTTCTTT CASSEVSWETTEAFF
TRBJ2-5 once TRBD2 TRBV5-1 TGCGCCAGCAGCTTGGGACTAGCGGGAGAGACCCAGTACTTC CASSLGLAGETQYF
TRBJ2-7 once . TRBV6-5 TGTGCCAGCAGTTACGGGTCAAGAGGTCCCTACGAGCAGTACTTC CASSYGSRGPYEQYF
TRBJ2-5 . . TRBV30 TGTGCCTGGAGTAGACAGTCTATACAAGAGACCCAGTACTTC CAWSRQSIQETQYF
TRBJ2-4 few TRBD1 TRBV7-9 TGTGCCAGCAGCCCCGACAGGGGAGCCAAAAACATTCAGTACTTC CASSPDRGAKNIQYF
TRBJ2-5 . . TRBV6-5 TGTGCCAGCAGTGAATTACTCACCCAAGAGACCCAGTACTTC CASSELLTQETQYF
TRBJ2-7 . TRBD2 TRBV6-1 TGTGCCAGCAGTGACGGGACTAGCGGGAGAGACGAGCAGTACTTC CASSDGTSGRDEQYF
TRBJ2-1 . TRBD2 TRBV19 TGTGCCAGTAGTAAACTTGGCGGGAGCTCCTACAATGAGCAGTTCTTC CASSKLGGSSYNEQFF
TRBJ2-7 . TRBD2 TRBV5-1 TGCGCCAGCAGCGTAAGACTAGCGGGCGGCCACGAGCAGTACTTC CASSVRLAGGHEQYF
TRBJ2-7 . . TRBV7-9 TGTGCCAGCAGTCCAGGGTCTTACGAGCAGTACTTC CASSPGSYEQYF
TRBJ1-3 . . TRBV6-6 TGTGCCAGCAGTTACGAGCTGGGGACTTTAGGAAACACCATATATTTT CASSYELGTLGNTIYF
TRBJ2-2 . TRBD2 TRBV5-1 TGCGCCAGCAGCTTGGTCCAGGGAGGGACCGGGGAGCTGTTTTTT CASSLVQGGTGELFF
TRBJ1-5 few TRBD1 TRBV7-2 TGTGCCAGCAGCATCGACAGGGTTGGCGGGCAGCCCCAGCATTTT CASSIDRVGGQPQHF
TRBJ2-7 . TRBD1 TRBV14 TGTGCCAGCAGCCAAGATGTAGGACAGGGGTACTACGAGCAGTACTTC CASSQDVGQGYYEQYF
TRBJ2-3 . TRBD2 TRBV9 TGTGCCAGCAGCGTCCGGGACTATAGCACAGATACGCAGTATTTT CASSVRDYSTDTQYF
TRBJ2-1 . TRBD2 TRBV7-9 TGTGCCAGCAGCCGCCTAGCGGGAGAAAACAACAATGAGCAGTTCTTC CASSRLAGENNNEQFF
TRBJ1-2 . . TRBV30 TGTGCCTGGAGTGTAAGTCTAGGCTATGGCTACACCTTC CAWSVSLGYGYTF
TRBJ1-1 . . TRBV30 TGTGCCTGGAGAGTCGGTCGGGTGACTGAAGCTTTCTTT CAWRVGRVTEAFF
TRBJ1-3 . TRBD1 TRBV7-9 TGTGCCAGCAGCGCTCAGGGGGCGACTGGAAACACCATATATTTT CASSAQGATGNTIYF
TRBJ2-4 few TRBD2 TRBV2 TGTGCCAGCATAGCGGGAGCCAAAAACATTCAGTACTTC CASIAGAKNIQYF
TRBJ2-7 . . TRBV5-6 TGTGCCAGCGCCAGTTCCTCCTACGAGCAGTACTTC CASASSSYEQYF
TRBJ2-7 few TRBD2 TRBV13 TGTGCCAGCAGCTTAGGCCAGCGGGAGGTATTCGAGCAGTACTTC CASSLGQREVFEQYF
TRBJ2-7 few . TRBV4-2 TGTGCCAGCAGCCAAGATGGTAATAGCGGCTACGAGCAGTACTTC CASSQDGNSGYEQYF
TRBJ2-2 few TRBD1 TRBV5-1 TGCGCCAGCAGCTTGGACCCCGCGGGACAGGGATCCGGGGAGCTGTTTTTT CASSLDPAGQGSGELFF
TRBJ1-3 few TRBD1 TRBV7-8 TGTGCCAGCAGCTTGAGGGACAGGGGCGGAAACACCATATATTTT CASSLRDRGGNTIYF
TRBJ1-4 . . TRBV14 TGTGCCAGCAGCCGCAGTTTCGCTGAAAAACTGTTTTTT CASSRSFAEKLFF
TRBJ1-1 . TRBD1 TRBV9 TGTGCCAGCAGCGCTGGGACAGGGGGATTGAACACTGAAGCTTTCTTT CASSAGTGGLNTEAFF
TRBJ1-5 few . TRBV6-5 TGTGCCAGCAGTCGGGGGTCAAGTCAGCCCCAGCATTTT CASSRGSSQPQHF
TRBJ1-1 . . TRBV5-1 TGCGCCAGCAGCTTGACAGGCACTGAAGCTTTCTTT CASSLTGTEAFF
TRBJ1-2 . . TRBV7-9 TGTGCCAGCAGCGTCCGGGAGCCTTATGGCTACACCTTC CASSVREPYGYTF
TRBJ2-7 . TRBD2 TRBV4-2 TGTGCCAGCAGCCAAAGTGGACGGGGGACTAGCGGATACGAGCAGTACTTC CASSQSGRGTSGYEQYF
TRBJ2-1 . TRBD2 TRBV5-6 TGTGCCAGCAGCCATAGCGGGAGCCCCTACAATGAGCAGTTCTTC CASSHSGSPYNEQFF
TRBJ2-7 few . TRBV12-2 TGTGCAAGTCGCTTTGGGGTAGCGGGAGTCCATTCCTACGAGCAGTACTTC CASRFGVAGVHSYEQYF
TRBJ2-4 few . TRBV19 TGTGCCAGTAGCCTCCGGGCCAAAAACATTCAGTACTTC CASSLRAKNIQYF
TRBJ1-2 . TRBD1 TRBV29-1 TGCAGCGTAGGGGACAGGGGCTATGGCTACACCTTC CSVGDRGYGYTF
TRBJ1-4 few . TRBV27 TGTGCCAGCCTTTATCCGGGGGAAAAACTGTTTTTT CASLYPGEKLFF
TRBJ2-7 . TRBD2 TRBV15 TGTGCCACCAGCCCAAGTAGCGGGAGGTCCTACGAGCAGTACTTC CATSPSSGRSYEQYF